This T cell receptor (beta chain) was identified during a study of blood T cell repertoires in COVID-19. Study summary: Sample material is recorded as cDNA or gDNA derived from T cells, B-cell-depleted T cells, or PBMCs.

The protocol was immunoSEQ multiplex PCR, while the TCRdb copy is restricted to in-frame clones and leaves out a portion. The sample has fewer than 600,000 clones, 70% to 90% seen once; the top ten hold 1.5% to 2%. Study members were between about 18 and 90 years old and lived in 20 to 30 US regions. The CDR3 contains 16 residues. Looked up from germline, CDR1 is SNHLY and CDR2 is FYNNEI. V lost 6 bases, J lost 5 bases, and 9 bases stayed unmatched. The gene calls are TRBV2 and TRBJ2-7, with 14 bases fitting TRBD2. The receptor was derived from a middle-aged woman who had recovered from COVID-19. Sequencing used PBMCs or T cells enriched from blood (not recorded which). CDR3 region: CASRPPGLAGVDEQYF. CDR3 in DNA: TGTGCCAGCAGACCCCCGGGACTAGCGGGAGTGGACGAGCAGTACTTC.